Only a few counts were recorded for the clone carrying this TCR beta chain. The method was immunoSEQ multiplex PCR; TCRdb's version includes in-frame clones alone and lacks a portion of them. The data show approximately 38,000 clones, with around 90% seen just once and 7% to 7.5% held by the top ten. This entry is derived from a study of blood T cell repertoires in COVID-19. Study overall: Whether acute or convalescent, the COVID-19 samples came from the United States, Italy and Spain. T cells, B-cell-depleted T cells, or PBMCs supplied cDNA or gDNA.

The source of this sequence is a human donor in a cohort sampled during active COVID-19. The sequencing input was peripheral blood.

CDR3 DNA sequence: TGTGCCTGGAGTGGGGGGCCAGTTCGCAATCAGCCCCAGCATTTT. Translation gives CAWSGGPVRNQPQHF. The chain is built from TRBV30 and TRBJ1-5; perhaps TRBD1 as D (6 bases). CDR1 is GTSNPN and CDR2 is SVGIG in the germline V gene (reference sequence). CDR3 length equals 15 residues. The germline V and J ends were trimmed by 1 base and 2 bases, with 12 bases remaining between them. The full variable domain, in which reference TRBV30 and TRBJ1-5 provide the parts outside the CDR3, is SQTIHQWPATLVQPVGSPLSLECTVEGTSNPNLYWYRQAAGRGLQLLFYSVGIGQISSEVPQNLSASRPQDRQFILSSKKLLLSDSGFYLCAWSGGPVRNQPQHFGDGTRLSIL.